The rows below give T cell receptor beta chains drawn from one sample of a study of blood T cell repertoires in COVID-19. Only in-frame clones appear in the TCRdb table, and some are missing; sequencing was by immunoSEQ multiplex PCR. The sample records around 180,000 clones, about 87% being singletons. Sequenced material: peripheral blood. These receptors came from a man in his sixties with acute or convalescent COVID-19. Each CDR3 is given with its conserved first and last residue.

j_call	v_call	cdr3_aa
TRBJ2-3	TRBV5-1	CASSLSGGLDTQYF
TRBJ2-2	TRBV6-5	CASSPSSGGAGELFF
TRBJ2-7	TRBV6-2/TRBV6-3	CASSSRDRGSYEQYF
TRBJ1-4	TRBV30	CAWSVSGKKLFF
TRBJ2-2	TRBV5-1	CASHTSGNTGELFF
TRBJ1-4	TRBV27	CASSPWTGSNEKLFF
TRBJ1-4	TRBV11-3	CASSPIRGAEKLFF
TRBJ1-1	TRBV6-4	CASSDFPRNTEAFF
TRBJ1-1	TRBV6-6	CASSPAGGDTEAFF
TRBJ2-7	TRBV27	CASSKGLAGVEQYF
TRBJ1-1	TRBV24-1	CATSGEGRNTEAFF
TRBJ1-1	TRBV18	CASSRGENTEAFF
TRBJ1-4	TRBV30	CAWADRGVEKLFF
TRBJ2-2	TRBV28	CASSSLAGGPAGELFF
TRBJ2-5	TRBV16	CASSQPDRGETQYF
TRBJ2-1	TRBV18	CASSSGLAGNEQFF
TRBJ1-2	TRBV2	CASSFDRAGYTF
TRBJ2-3	TRBV6-5	CASRLFGQGDDTQYF
TRBJ1-6	TRBV7-2	CASSRRQGYNSPLHF
TRBJ1-1	TRBV5-8	CASSQPPGGLSTEAFF
TRBJ2-5	TRBV5-4	CASSLRTGLETQYF